This TCR beta chain is from a study of cytomegalovirus exposure and HLA in healthy donors. This CDR3 region has 14 residues. V lost 0 bases and J lost 6; bases outside the gene matches: 6. Germline CDR1 is SGDLS and CDR2 is YYNGEE. Researchers ran the PCR with 60 Vbeta and 13 Jbeta primers. Clones were read by immunoSEQ multiplex PCR, and TCRdb kept only the in-frame ones, dropping some. Of roughly 120,000 clones detected, 55% to 75% appear once; the ten largest clones hold roughly 10%. The V gene is TRBV9, the J gene TRBJ2-7, with 7 positions matching TRBD2. The sample was PBMCs. This clonotype was obtained from a woman in her forties in good health and CMV-seropositive. This CDR3 reads CASSVATWGGEQYF. The CDR3 bases are TGTGCCAGCAGCGTAGCTACATGGGGGGGCGAGCAGTACTTC.